Following are 13 T cell receptor beta chains from one sample sequenced in a study of PD-1 blockade in mismatch repair-deficient tumors. The protocol was immunoSEQ multiplex PCR, while the TCRdb copy is restricted to in-frame clones and leaves out a portion. The table shows roughly 50,000 clones, with approximately 80% occurring only once. The sequenced sample was peripheral blood, obtained 4 weeks after starting pembrolizumab. The receptors were sampled from an adult with mismatch repair-deficient cancer.

This chain uses TRBV19 with TRBJ2-1, with D hard to call. The CDR3 covers 14 residues. V gave up 1 base and J gave up 8 bases, with 12 bases separating them. Looked up from germline, CDR1 is LNHDA and CDR2 is SQIVND (reference sequence). CDR3 bases: TGTGCCAGTAGTATAGGAGGACGCACGTATGAGCAGTTCTTC. Its protein is CASSIGGRTYEQFF. Looking up the rest from reference TRBV19 and TRBJ2-1 gives the full variable domain: DGGITQSPKYLFRKEGQNVTLSCEQNLNHDAMYWYRQDPGQGLRLIYYSQIVNDFQKGDIAEGYSVSREKKESFPLTVTSAQKNPTAFYLCASSIGGRTYEQFFGPGTRLTVL.

The chain has TRBV27 and TRBJ1-4; maybe TRBD1 (6 bases). The CDR3 is 13 amino acids. Deletions cut 6 bases from V and 7 bases from J, with 12 bases between. Germline CDR1 is MNHEY and CDR2 is SMNVEV (reference sequence). CDR3: CASRGRGIEKLFF. CDR3 nucleotides: TGTGCCAGCAGGGGCAGGGGTATTGAAAAACTGTTTTTT.

The V and J genes are TRBV6-6 and TRBJ2-7; tentative D call: TRBD2 (6 bases). Trimming stripped 6 bases from V and 5 bases from J, with 17 bases between. The length of the CDR3 is 14 residues. Germline CDR1 and CDR2: MNHNY and SVGAGI (reference sequence). CDR3 sequence: CASRKAGAGNEQYF. DNA of the CDR3: TGTGCCAGCAGGAAAGCCGGGGCGGGGAACGAGCAGTACTTC.

This CDR3 reads CASSPYVYNEQFF. The CDR3 nucleotides read TGTGCCAGCTCACCGTACGTTTACAATGAGCAGTTCTTC. J is TRBJ2-1 and V is TRBV18, with D uncertain. The CDR3 runs 13 residues. Between the trimmed V and J ends, which lost 3 bases and 4 bases, there was a span of 7 bases. Per the germline V gene, CDR1 is KGHSH and CDR2 is LQKENI.

The J gene is TRBJ1-5, the V gene TRBV6-6; 7 bases match TRBD1. From germline, CDR1 is MNHNY and CDR2 SVGAGI (reference sequence). The CDR3 has 14 amino acids. J lost 4 bases, V lost 7 bases, and 7 bases had no gene match. In DNA, the CDR3 is TGTGCCAGCATCTCTGACAGGGAAAATCAGCCCCAGCATTTT. Translated: CASISDRENQPQHF.

Worth noting for this clone: One end of the junction is discordant with germline, which a read error may explain. The chain recombines TRBV7-7 with TRBJ2-2; TRBD2 might be the D (6 bases). This CDR3 spans 15 amino acids. Germline V gene lookup returns CDR1 SSHAT and CDR2 FNYEAQ (reference sequence). The CDR3 loop reads CASSTLAANTGELFF. The CDR3 DNA is TGTGCTAGCAGCACACTAGCAGCGAACACCGGGGAGCTGTTTTTT.

In this sample, this clone turned up a few times. The rearrangement joins TRBV2 to TRBJ2-5, with TRBD2 identical over 7 bases. This CDR3 comprises 14 residues. CDR1 is SNHLY and CDR2 is FYNNEI in the germline V gene. J was trimmed by 3 bases and V by 7 bases; bases with no gene match: 8. DNA of the CDR3: TGTGCCAGCAAGGTCCTAGCGGCTAAAGAGACCCAGTACTTC. It yields the protein CASKVLAAKETQYF.

This clone was detected once. The V and J genes are TRBV5-6 and TRBJ2-7; D gene uncertain. The length of the CDR3 is 13 residues. Germline-derived CDR1 and CDR2 are SGHDT and YYEEEE. V lost 4 bases and J 1 base, leaving 9 bases between the germline ends. The CDR3 loop reads CASSPPESYEQYF. Written as DNA, the CDR3 is TGTGCCAGCAGCCCTCCGGAATCCTACGAGCAGTACTTC.

V gene TRBV6-6 combines with J gene TRBJ2-3; 11 bases map to TRBD2. The CDR3 is made up of 15 amino acids. CDR1 is MNHNY, CDR2 SVGAGI, per germline (reference sequence). V shed 8 bases and J 2 bases; nucleotides not matched to a gene: 6. The CDR3 loop reads CASYRTSGFTDTQYF. Written as DNA, the CDR3 is TGTGCCAGCTACAGGACTAGCGGGTTCACAGATACGCAGTATTTT.

V is TRBV19 and J is TRBJ2-5; TRBD2 aligns across 8 bases. V dropped 5 bases and J dropped 1; count of bases not matched to a gene: 6. The CDR3 covers 15 residues. Germline V gives CDR1 LNHDA, CDR2 SQIVND (reference sequence). CDR3 region: CASSLVAGPQETQYF. CDR3 DNA: TGTGCCAGTAGTTTGGTAGCGGGACCCCAAGAGACCCAGTACTTC.

The sample holds one count of this clone. The CDR3 sequence is CASSLHTGLANGELFF. CDR3 in DNA: TGTGCCAGCAGCCTACACACGGGACTAGCAAACGGGGAGCTGTTTTTT. This chain links TRBV14 with TRBJ2-2, with 9 positions matching TRBD2. The junction had 10 bases not matched to a gene; V was cut back by 4 bases and J by 7 bases. Germline CDR1 and CDR2: SGHDN and FVKESK. This CDR3 has 16 residues.

The chain combines TRBV9 with TRBJ2-1, with TRBD2 matching 11 bases. Trimming removed 0 bases from V and 10 bases from J; junction bases left unmatched: 9. The CDR3 sequence is 16 residues long. From germline, CDR1 is SGDLS and CDR2 YYNGEE. The CDR3 DNA is TGTGCCAGCAGCGTAGGGGTCCTAGCGGGAGGAGGAGAGCAGTTCTTC. It yields the protein CASSVGVLAGGGEQFF.

V gene TRBV9 combines with J gene TRBJ2-1; TRBD2 agrees at 7 bases. V shed 0 bases, J shed 4 bases, and the junction held 10 bases outside the gene matches. The CDR3 consists of 17 residues. Germline V gene sequence: CDR1 SGDLS, CDR2 YYNGEE. CDR3 residues: CASSVGEGGRGYNEQFF. CDR3 in DNA: TGTGCCAGCAGCGTAGGGGAGGGCGGGAGAGGTTACAATGAGCAGTTCTTC.